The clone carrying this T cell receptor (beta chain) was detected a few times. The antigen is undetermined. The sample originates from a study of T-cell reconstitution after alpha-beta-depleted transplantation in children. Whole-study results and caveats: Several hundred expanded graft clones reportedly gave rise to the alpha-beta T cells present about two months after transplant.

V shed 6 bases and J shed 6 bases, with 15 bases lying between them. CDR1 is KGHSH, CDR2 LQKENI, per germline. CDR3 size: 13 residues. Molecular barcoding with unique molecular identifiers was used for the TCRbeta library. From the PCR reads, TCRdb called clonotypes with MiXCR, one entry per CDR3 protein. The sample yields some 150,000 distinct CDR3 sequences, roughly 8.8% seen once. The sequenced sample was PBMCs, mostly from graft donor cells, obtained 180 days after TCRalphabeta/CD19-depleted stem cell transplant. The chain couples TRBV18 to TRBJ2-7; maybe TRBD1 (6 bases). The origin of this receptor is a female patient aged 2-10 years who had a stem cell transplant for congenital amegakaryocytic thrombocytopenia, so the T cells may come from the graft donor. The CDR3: CASSQTGKVEQYF. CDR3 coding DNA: TGTGCCAGCTCGCAGACAGGTAAAGTCGAGCAGTACTTC.